This T cell receptor beta chain comes out of a study of blood T cell repertoires in COVID-19. For the study at large: The origin of the acute and convalescent COVID-19 samples was the United States, Italy and Spain. Nucleic acid was either cDNA or gDNA, and it came from T cells, B-cell-depleted T cells, or PBMCs.

Germline loops: CDR1 LGHDT, CDR2 YNNKEL (reference sequence). V was clipped by 4 bases and J by 7 bases, with 16 bases between them. This CDR3 comprises 14 residues. The authors' processing: Amplified reference gene primers provided the basis for estimating nucleated cell counts. TCRdb's table, derived via immunoSEQ multiplex PCR, lists solely in-frame clones and lacks some. Clone size and V and J calls were adopted from that table, with D and trimming inferred from the DNA. The sample lists 250,000 to 300,000 clones, 70% to 90% occurring once. The sequence came from a woman in her seventies with acute or convalescent COVID-19. Sequenced material: peripheral blood. The chain employs TRBV3-1 (or the pseudogene TRBV3-2) and TRBJ2-5; D might be TRBD2 (6 bases). CDR3 coding DNA: TGTGCCAGCAGCCCAACCGGGACTTCCACGACCCAGTACTTC. Encoded protein: CASSPTGTSTTQYF.